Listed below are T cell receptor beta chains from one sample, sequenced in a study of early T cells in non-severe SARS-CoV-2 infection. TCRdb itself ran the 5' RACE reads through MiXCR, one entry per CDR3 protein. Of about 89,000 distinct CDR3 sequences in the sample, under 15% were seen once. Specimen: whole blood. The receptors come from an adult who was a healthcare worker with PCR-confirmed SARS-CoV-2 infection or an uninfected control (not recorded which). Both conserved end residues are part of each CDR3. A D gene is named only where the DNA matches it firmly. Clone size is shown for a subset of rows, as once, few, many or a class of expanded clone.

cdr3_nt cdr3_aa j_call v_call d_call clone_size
TGTGCCAGCAGCCAAGATCACAGGGGCGAGGGCTACACCTTC CASSQDHRGEGYTF TRBJ1-2 TRBV3-1 TRBD1 .
TGTGCCAGCAGCCAAGATACGGGGGGCAATCAGCCCCAGCATTTT CASSQDTGGNQPQHF TRBJ1-5 TRBV3-1 . few
TGTGCCAGCAGCCAAGACGGAGGAAGATACAATGAGCAGTTCTTC CASSQDGGRYNEQFF TRBJ2-1 TRBV3-1 . .
TGTGCCAGCAGTCCGCGGACTAGCAGACAAGAGACCCAGTACTTC CASSPRTSRQETQYF TRBJ2-5 TRBV5-5 TRBD2 few
TGTGCCAGCAGCTTCCCAGCCGGGGAGCTGTTTTTT CASSFPAGELFF TRBJ2-2 TRBV11-2 . .
TGCAGTGCTAGAGATTCGGGGATCCCTGAAGCTTTCTTT CSARDSGIPEAFF TRBJ1-1 TRBV20-1 . .
TGTGCCAGCAGCCGACAACAGGGAGAGATTAACACCGGGGAGCTGTTTTTT CASSRQQGEINTGELFF TRBJ2-2 TRBV7-6 . few
TGTGCCAGCAGCGAGAAACCCACTGAAGCTTTCTTT CASSEKPTEAFF TRBJ1-1 TRBV7-9 . many
TGCAGTGCTAGTAAGGCAGCTGAAGCTTTCTTT CSASKAAEAFF TRBJ1-1 TRBV20-1 . .
TGTGCCAGCAGTTACTCGTCCCCTTTGTTAGGGGAGACCCAGTACTTC CASSYSSPLLGETQYF TRBJ2-5 TRBV6-5 . many
TGTGCCAGCAGTCGACTAGCTGGGGAGCAGTTCTTC CASSRLAGEQFF TRBJ2-1 TRBV3-1 TRBD2 many
TGTGCCAGCAGCGTAGGGGCAGGCTATGGCTACACCTTC CASSVGAGYGYTF TRBJ1-2 TRBV9 . .
TGTGCCAGTAGGAACGACAGGGGCCCCTATGGCTACACCTTC CASRNDRGPYGYTF TRBJ1-2 TRBV19 TRBD1 .
TGTGCCACCAGACCCAGGGGGGCAAGAAATGAAAAACTGTTTTTT CATRPRGARNEKLFF TRBJ1-4 TRBV12-3/TRBV12-4 TRBD1 few
TGCGCCAGCAGCCCAGAGGGGCGGGACACCGGGGAGCTGTTTTTT CASSPEGRDTGELFF TRBJ2-2 TRBV5-1 . few
TGTGCCAGCAGTTTCAGGGTAGGCAACACTGAAGCTTTCTTT CASSFRVGNTEAFF TRBJ1-1 TRBV27 . many
TGTGCCAGCAGCCCCCGGCGGGGGACCTCCTACAATGAGCAGTTCTTC CASSPRRGTSYNEQFF TRBJ2-1 TRBV11-2 TRBD2 few
TGCAGCGCTAAATATAGCAATCAGCCCCAGCATTTT CSAKYSNQPQHF TRBJ1-5 TRBV20-1 . few
TGTGCCAGCAGTTTCTCAGACAGGGGGCAAACTGAAGCTTTCTTT CASSFSDRGQTEAFF TRBJ1-1 TRBV6-6 TRBD1 few
TGCAGTGCTAGAGTCTCCCGGGGGGGCCTCACAGATACGCAGTATTTT CSARVSRGGLTDTQYF TRBJ2-3 TRBV20-1 TRBD2 many
TGTGCCAGCAGCTTGGGGACAGGGGAGGTGAAGACCCAGTACTTC CASSLGTGEVKTQYF TRBJ2-5 TRBV11-2 TRBD1 .
TGTGCCAGCTCACGTGGAACGGGCAAAGGCCCGGAAGAGACCCAGTACTTC CASSRGTGKGPEETQYF TRBJ2-5 TRBV18 . .
TGTGCCAGCAGTTACTCGAATTTCAAGGCAACTAATGAAAAACTGTTTTTT CASSYSNFKATNEKLFF TRBJ1-4 TRBV6-6 . .
TGTGCCACTTGGGGAGCGACCCAGTACTTC CATWGATQYF TRBJ2-5 TRBV2 . .
TGTGCCACCAGTGATCCTACTAGCGGGGGACTCAATGAGCAGTTCTTC CATSDPTSGGLNEQFF TRBJ2-1 TRBV24-1 TRBD2 many
TGTGCCAGCAGTTTACGGGGTTATCAGCCCCAGCATTTT CASSLRGYQPQHF TRBJ1-5 TRBV27 . many
TGCAGCGTTGTGGTTCACCCAGAGACCCAGTACTTC CSVVVHPETQYF TRBJ2-5 TRBV29-1 . .